The next 3 T cell receptor beta chains were all read from a single sample in a study of blood T cell repertoires in COVID-19. Clones were sequenced by immunoSEQ multiplex PCR, and TCRdb holds only the in-frame ones, with some missing. The sample shows about 160,000 clones, around four fifths of them seen only once. Sequenced: peripheral blood. The receptors were sampled from a human donor in a cohort sampled during active COVID-19.

The chain combines TRBV27 with TRBJ2-2; TRBD2 is a possible D gene (5 bases). CDR1 and CDR2 from the germline V gene are MNHEY and SMNVEV (reference sequence). The CDR3 has 13 amino acids. Between the trimmed V and J ends, which lost 7 bases and 5 bases, there was a span of 11 bases. CDR3 residues: CASNHGVTGELFF. In DNA, the CDR3 is TGTGCCAGCAATCACGGGGTAACCGGGGAGCTGTTTTTT.

The CDR3 DNA follows: TGTGCCAGCAGCCTCAGGGACACTGAAGCTTTCTTT. This translates into CASSLRDTEAFF. This chain links TRBV9 with TRBJ1-1; D perhaps matches TRBD1 (5 bases). Germline values: CDR1 SGDLS, CDR2 YYNGEE. CDR3 length equals 12 residues. V gave up 4 bases and J gave up 3 bases, with 7 bases separating them.

The chain links TRBV19 to TRBJ1-3; TRBD1 aligns across 9 bases. The germline CDR1 and CDR2 sequences are LNHDA and SQIVND (reference sequence). Trimming cost V 6 bases and J 0 bases; bases outside gene matches: 0. This CDR3 spans 14 amino acids. Here the CDR3 reads CASRTGGSGNTIYF. CDR3 nucleotide sequence: TGTGCCAGTAGGACAGGGGGCTCTGGAAACACCATATATTTT.